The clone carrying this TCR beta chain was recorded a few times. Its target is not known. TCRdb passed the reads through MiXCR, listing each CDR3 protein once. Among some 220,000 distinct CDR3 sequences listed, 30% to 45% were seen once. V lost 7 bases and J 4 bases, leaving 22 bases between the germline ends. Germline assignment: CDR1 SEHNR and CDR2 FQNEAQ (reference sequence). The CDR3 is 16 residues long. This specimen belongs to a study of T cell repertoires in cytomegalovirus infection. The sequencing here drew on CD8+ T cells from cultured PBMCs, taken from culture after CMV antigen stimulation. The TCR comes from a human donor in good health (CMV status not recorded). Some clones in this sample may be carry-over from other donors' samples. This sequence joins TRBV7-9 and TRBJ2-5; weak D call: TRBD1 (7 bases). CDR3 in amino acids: CASNTQGAQGGETQYF. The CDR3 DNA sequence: TGTGCCAGCAACACTCAGGGCGCGCAGGGGGGAGAGACCCAGTACTTC.